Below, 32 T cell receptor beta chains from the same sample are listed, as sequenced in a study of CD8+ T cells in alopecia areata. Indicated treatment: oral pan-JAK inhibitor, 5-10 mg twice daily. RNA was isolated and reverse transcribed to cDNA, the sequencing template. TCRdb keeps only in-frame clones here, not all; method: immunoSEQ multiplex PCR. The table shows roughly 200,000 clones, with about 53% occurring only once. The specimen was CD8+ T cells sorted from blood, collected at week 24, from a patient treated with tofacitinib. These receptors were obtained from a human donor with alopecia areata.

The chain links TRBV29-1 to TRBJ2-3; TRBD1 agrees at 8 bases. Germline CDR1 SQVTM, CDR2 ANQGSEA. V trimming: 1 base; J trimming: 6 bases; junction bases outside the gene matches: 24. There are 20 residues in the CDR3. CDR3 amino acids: CSVEALGQGEVFPQADTQYF. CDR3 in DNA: TGCAGCGTTGAAGCCCTCGGACAGGGTGAGGTCTTTCCCCAGGCGGATACGCAGTATTTT.

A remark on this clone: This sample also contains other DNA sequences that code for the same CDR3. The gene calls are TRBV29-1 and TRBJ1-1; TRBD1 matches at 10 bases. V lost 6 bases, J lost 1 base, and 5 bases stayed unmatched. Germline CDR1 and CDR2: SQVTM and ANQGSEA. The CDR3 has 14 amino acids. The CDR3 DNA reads TGCAGCGTGGAGGGACAGGGGACGAACACTGAAGCTTTCTTT. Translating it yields CSVEGQGTNTEAFF.

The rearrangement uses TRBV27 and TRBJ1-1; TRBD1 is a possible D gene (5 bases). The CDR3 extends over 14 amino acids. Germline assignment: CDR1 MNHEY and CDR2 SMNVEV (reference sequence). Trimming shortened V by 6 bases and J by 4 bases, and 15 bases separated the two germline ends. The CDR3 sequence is CASRNGGLGTEAFF. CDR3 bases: TGTGCCAGCAGGAACGGGGGTCTGGGCACTGAAGCTTTCTTT.

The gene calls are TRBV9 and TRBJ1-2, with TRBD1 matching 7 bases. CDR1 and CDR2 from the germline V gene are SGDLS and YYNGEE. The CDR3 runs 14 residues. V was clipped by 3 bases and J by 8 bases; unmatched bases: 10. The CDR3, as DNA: TGTGCCAGCAGCGCCTATTCGACAGGGTTCGGCTACACCTTC. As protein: CASSAYSTGFGYTF.

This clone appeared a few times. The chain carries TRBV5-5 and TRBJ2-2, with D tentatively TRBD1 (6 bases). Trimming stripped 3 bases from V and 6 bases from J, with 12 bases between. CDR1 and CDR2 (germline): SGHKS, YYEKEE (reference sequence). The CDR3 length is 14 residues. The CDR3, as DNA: TGTGCCAGCAGCTGGACAGACTTGGCCGGGGAGCTGTTTTTT. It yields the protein CASSWTDLAGELFF.

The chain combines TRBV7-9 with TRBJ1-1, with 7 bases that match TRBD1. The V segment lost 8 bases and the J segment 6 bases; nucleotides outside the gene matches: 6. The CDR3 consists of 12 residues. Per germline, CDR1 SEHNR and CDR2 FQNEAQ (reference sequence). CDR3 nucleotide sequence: TGTGCCAGCCGACCAGGGGGGGCTGAAGCTTTCTTT. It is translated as CASRPGGAEAFF.

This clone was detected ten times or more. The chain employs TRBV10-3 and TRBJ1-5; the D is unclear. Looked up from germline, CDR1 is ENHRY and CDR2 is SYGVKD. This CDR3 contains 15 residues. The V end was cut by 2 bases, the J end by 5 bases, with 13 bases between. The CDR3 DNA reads TGTGCCATCAGTGAGGGGCCCCAGACGGATCAGCCCCAGCATTTT. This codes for CAISEGPQTDQPQHF.

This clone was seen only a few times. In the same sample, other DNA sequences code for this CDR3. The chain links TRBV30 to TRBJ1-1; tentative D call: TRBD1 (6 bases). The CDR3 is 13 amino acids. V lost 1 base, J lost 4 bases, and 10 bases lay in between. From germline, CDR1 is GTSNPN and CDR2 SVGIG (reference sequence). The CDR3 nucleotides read TGTGCCTGGAGTGGAGGGGGAGGCACTGAAGCTTTCTTT. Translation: CAWSGGGGTEAFF.

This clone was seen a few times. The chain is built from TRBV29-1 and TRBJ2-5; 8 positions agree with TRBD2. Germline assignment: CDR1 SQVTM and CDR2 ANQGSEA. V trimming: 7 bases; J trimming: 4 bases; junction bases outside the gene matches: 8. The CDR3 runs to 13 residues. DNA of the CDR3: TGCAGCGATACCGGGGGGGCTGGAGAGACCCAGTACTTC. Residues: CSDTGGAGETQYF.

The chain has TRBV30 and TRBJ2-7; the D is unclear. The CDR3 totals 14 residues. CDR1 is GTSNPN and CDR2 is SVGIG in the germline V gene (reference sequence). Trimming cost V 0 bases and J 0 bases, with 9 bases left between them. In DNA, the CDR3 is TGTGCCTGGAGTGTTGGGCTTCTCTCCTACGAGCAGTACTTC. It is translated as CAWSVGLLSYEQYF.

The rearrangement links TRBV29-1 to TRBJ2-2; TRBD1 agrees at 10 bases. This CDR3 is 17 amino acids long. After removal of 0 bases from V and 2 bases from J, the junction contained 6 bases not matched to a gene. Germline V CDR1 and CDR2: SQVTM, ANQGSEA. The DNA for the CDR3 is TGCAGCGTTGAAGACTACGGACAGGGGGGAAACACCGGGGAGCTGTTTTTT. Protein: CSVEDYGQGGNTGELFF.

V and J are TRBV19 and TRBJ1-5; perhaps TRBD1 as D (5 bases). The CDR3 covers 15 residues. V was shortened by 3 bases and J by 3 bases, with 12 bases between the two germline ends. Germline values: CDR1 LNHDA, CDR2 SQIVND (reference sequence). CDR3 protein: CASSISGTVNQPQHF. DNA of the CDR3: TGTGCCAGTAGTATCTCCGGGACGGTCAATCAGCCCCAGCATTTT. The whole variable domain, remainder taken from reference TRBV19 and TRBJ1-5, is DGGITQSPKYLFRKEGQNVTLSCEQNLNHDAMYWYRQDPGQGLRLIYYSQIVNDFQKGDIAEGYSVSREKKESFPLTVTSAQKNPTAFYLCASSISGTVNQPQHFGDGTRLSIL.

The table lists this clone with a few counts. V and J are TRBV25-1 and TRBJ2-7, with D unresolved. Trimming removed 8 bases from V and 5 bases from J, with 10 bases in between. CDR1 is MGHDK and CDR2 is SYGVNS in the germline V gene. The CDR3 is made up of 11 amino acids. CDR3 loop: CASAEGNEQYF. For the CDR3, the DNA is TGTGCCAGCGCCGAAGGGAACGAGCAGTACTTC.

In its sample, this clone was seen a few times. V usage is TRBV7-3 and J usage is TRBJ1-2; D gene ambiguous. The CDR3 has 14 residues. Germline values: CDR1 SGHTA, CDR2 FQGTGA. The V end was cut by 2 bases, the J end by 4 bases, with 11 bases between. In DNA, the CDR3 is TGTGCCAGCAGCTTAGTGGGCTCCAGCTATGGCTACACCTTC. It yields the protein CASSLVGSSYGYTF.

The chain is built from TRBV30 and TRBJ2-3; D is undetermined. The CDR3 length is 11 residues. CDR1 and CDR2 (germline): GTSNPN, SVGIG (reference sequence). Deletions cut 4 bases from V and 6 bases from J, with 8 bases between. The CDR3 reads CAWNPGDTQYF. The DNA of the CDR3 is TGTGCCTGGAACCCCGGGGATACGCAGTATTTT.

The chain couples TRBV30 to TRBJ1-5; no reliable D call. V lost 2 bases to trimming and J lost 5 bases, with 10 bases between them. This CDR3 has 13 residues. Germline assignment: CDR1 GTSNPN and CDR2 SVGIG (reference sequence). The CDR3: CAWSTDSYQPQHF. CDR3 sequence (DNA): TGTGCCTGGAGTACAGATTCATATCAGCCCCAGCATTTT.

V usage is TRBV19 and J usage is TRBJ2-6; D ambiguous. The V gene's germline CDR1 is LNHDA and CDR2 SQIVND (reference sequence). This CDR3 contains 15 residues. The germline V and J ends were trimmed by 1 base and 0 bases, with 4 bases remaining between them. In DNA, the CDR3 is TGTGCCAGTAGTATAGGTTCCTCTGGGGCCAACGTCCTGACTTTC. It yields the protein CASSIGSSGANVLTF.

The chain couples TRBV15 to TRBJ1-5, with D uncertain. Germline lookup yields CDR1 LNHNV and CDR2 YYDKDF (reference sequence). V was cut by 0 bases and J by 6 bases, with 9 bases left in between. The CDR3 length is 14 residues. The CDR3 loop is CATSRDLPGQPQHF. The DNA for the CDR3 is TGTGCCACCAGCAGAGATCTGCCGGGTCAGCCCCAGCATTTT.

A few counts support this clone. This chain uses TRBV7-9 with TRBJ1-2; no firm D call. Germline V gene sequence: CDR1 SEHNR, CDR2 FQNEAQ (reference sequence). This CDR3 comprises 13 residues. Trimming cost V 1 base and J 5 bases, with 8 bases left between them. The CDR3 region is CASSLVSRYGYTF. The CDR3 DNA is TGTGCCAGCAGCTTAGTTAGTCGATATGGCTACACCTTC.

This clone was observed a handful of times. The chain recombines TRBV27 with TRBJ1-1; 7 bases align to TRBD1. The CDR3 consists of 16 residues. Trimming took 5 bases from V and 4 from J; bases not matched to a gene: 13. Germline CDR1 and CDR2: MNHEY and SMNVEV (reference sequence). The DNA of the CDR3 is TGTGCCAGCAGTCCCTCGACAGGGAATATTGCCACTGAAGCTTTCTTT. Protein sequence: CASSPSTGNIATEAFF.

In DNA, the CDR3 is TGTGCCAGCAGCCTGGGAGTAGGTCAGCCCCAGCATTTT. Amino acids: CASSLGVGQPQHF. The J gene is TRBJ1-5, the V gene TRBV6-5, with unresolved D. V lost 6 bases, J lost 6 bases, and 12 bases lay in between. The V gene's germline CDR1 is MNHEY and CDR2 SVGAGI. The CDR3 spans 13 residues.

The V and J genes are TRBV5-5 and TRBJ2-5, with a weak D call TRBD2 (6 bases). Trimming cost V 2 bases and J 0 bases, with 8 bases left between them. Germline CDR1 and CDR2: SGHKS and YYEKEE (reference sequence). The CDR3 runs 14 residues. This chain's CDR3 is CASSLGTYQETQYF. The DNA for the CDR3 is TGTGCCAGCAGCTTAGGGACTTACCAAGAGACCCAGTACTTC.

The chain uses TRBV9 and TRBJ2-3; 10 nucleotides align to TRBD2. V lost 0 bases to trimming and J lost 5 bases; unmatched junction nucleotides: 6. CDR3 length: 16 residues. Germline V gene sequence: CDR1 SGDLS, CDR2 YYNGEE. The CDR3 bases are TGTGCCAGCAGCGTAGGGCTAGCGGGGGTGAGAGATACGCAGTATTTT. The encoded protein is CASSVGLAGVRDTQYF.

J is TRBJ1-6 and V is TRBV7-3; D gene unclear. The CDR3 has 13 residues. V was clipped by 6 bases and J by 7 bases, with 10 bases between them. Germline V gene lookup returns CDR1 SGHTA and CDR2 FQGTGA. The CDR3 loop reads CASSPESNSPLHF. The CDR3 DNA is TGTGCCAGCAGTCCCGAATCAAATTCACCCCTCCACTTT.

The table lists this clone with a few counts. The CDR3 DNA reads as TGTGCCAGCAGCCCCGCCGGGGGGGATGAGCAGTTCTTC. This encodes CASSPAGGDEQFF. The rearrangement joins TRBV7-6 to TRBJ2-1; 8 bases fit TRBD2. Germline-derived CDR1 and CDR2 are SGHVS and FNYEAQ. The CDR3 contains 13 residues. V gave up 5 bases and J gave up 8 bases; unmatched junction bases: 5.

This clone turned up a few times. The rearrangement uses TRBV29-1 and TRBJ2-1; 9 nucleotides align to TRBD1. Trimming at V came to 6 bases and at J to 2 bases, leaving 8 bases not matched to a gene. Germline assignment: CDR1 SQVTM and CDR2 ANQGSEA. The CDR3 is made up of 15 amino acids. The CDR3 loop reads CSVAPGQGTYNEQFF. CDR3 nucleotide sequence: TGCAGCGTCGCTCCGGGACAGGGTACCTACAATGAGCAGTTCTTC.

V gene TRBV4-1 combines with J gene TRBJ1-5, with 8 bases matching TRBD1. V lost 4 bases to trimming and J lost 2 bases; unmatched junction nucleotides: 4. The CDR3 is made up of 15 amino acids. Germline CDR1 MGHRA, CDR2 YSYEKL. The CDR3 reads CASSPKGQGNQPQHF. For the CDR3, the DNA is TGCGCCAGCAGCCCAAAGGGACAGGGCAATCAGCCCCAGCATTTT.

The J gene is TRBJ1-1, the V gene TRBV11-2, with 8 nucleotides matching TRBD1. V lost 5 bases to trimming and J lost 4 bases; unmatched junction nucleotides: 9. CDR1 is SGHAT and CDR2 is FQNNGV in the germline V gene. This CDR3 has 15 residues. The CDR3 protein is CASSGRQGSLTEAFF. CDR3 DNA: TGTGCCAGCAGCGGACGACAGGGGAGCCTCACTGAAGCTTTCTTT.

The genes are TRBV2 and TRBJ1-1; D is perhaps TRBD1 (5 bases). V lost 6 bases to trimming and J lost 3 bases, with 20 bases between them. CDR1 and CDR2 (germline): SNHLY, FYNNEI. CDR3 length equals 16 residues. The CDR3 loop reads CASRTASGGLDTEAFF. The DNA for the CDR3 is TGTGCCAGCAGGACCGCGTCGGGGGGGTTGGACACTGAAGCTTTCTTT.

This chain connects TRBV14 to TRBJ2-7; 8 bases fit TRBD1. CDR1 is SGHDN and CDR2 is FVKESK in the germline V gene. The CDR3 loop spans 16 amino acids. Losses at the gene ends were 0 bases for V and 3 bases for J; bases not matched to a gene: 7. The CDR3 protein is CASSQDPRTGSYEQYF. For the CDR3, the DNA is TGTGCCAGCAGCCAAGACCCCCGGACAGGGAGCTACGAGCAGTACTTC.

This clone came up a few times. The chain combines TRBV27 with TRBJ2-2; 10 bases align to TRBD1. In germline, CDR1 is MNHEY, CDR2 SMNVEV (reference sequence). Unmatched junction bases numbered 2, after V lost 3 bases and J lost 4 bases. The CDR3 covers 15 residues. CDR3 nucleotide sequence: TGTGCCAGCAGTTTGGGACAGGGGTTCACCGGGGAGCTGTTTTTT. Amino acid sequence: CASSLGQGFTGELFF.

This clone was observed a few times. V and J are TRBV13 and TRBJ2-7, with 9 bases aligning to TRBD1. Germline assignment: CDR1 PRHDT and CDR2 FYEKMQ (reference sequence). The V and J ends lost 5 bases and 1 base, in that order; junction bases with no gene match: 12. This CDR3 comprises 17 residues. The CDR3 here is CASSPPVGGTGSYEQYF. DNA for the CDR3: TGTGCCAGCAGCCCTCCTGTGGGCGGGACAGGGTCCTACGAGCAGTACTTC.